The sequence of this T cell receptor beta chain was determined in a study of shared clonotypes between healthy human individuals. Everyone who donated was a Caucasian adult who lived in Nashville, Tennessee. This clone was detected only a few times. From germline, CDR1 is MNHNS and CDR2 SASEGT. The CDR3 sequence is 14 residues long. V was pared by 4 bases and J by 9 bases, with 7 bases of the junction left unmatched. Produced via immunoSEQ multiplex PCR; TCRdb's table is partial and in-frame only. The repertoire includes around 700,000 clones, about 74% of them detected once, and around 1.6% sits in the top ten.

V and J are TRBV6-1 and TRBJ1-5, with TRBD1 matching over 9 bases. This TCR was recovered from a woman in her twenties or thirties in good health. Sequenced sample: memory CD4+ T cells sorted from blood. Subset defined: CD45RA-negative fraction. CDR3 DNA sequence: TGTGCCAGCAGTGGGACAGGGGCCGCATCGCCCCAGCATTTT. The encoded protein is CASSGTGAASPQHF.